This TCR beta chain was identified in a study of blood T cells in healthy people across ages. In this sample, this clonotype turned up a few times. Alongside a J-beta primer mix, a sample-barcoded 5' primer served in a second PCR lasting roughly 6 to 11 cycles. From the 5' RACE reads, TCRdb called clonotypes with MiXCR, one entry per CDR3 protein. The sample records approximately 490,000 distinct CDR3 sequences, 24% being singletons. The same specimen was also included in a second study, on T cells of mothers and their children.

The sample was blood. The clonotype originates from a boy aged 5 to 17 in good health.

CDR3 loop: CATGLAGGSEQYF. The CDR3 DNA is TGTGCCACCGGACTAGCGGGAGGGAGCGAGCAGTACTTC. This chain connects TRBV10-3 to TRBJ2-5; 15 bases are shared with TRBD2. The J call is uncertain, as TRBJ2-7 better fits the DNA end. The CDR3 sequence is 13 residues long. Germline CDR1 ENHRY, CDR2 SYGVKD.